Listed below are T cell receptor beta chains from one sample, sequenced in a study of shared T cell receptors in the human thymus. Data came from immunoSEQ multiplex PCR; TCRdb stores just in-frame clones and leaves some out. The repertoire consists of about 660,000 clones, with around 89% occurring once and the leading ten covering over 0.008%. These same records also appear under a second study, on human thymus T cells.

Material: thymocytes. The receptors originated from a boy younger than two with a congenital heart defect. CDR3s include the opening cysteine and the closing phenylalanine or tryptophan. Each record gives: V gene, J gene, clone size, D gene, CDR3 length, CDR3 protein, CDR3 DNA. The D gene is left open where the match is weak. Size is stated for part of the rows, as once, few or many counts, or as a class when the clone is expanded.

v_call: TRBV28
j_call: TRBJ1-2
clone_size: -
d_call: -
cdr3_length: 16
cdr3_aa: CASSLSPGLANYGYTF
cdr3_nt: TGTGCCAGCAGTTTATCCCCAGGCCTCGCTAACTATGGCTACACCTTC

v_call: TRBV7-2
j_call: TRBJ2-4
clone_size: -
d_call: -
cdr3_length: 16
cdr3_aa: CASSLDGGVAKNIQYF
cdr3_nt: TGTGCCAGCAGCTTAGATGGCGGGGTAGCCAAAAACATTCAGTACTTC

v_call: TRBV28
j_call: TRBJ2-5
clone_size: -
d_call: -
cdr3_length: 12
cdr3_aa: CASTAGTETQYF
cdr3_nt: TGTGCCAGCACCGCGGGAACAGAGACCCAGTACTTC

v_call: TRBV29-1
j_call: TRBJ2-1
clone_size: once
d_call: -
cdr3_length: 15
cdr3_aa: CSVGTLRMSYNEQFF
cdr3_nt: TGCAGCGTTGGGACTTTGCGGATGTCCTACAATGAGCAGTTCTTC

v_call: TRBV11-2
j_call: TRBJ2-7
clone_size: -
d_call: -
cdr3_length: 15
cdr3_aa: CASSVATGIYYEQYF
cdr3_nt: TGTGCCAGCAGCGTGGCGACAGGAATTTACTACGAGCAGTACTTC

v_call: TRBV7-9
j_call: TRBJ1-2
clone_size: -
d_call: -
cdr3_length: 15
cdr3_aa: CASSSRPLTNYGYTF
cdr3_nt: TGTGCCAGCAGCTCCAGGCCCCTGACTAACTATGGCTACACCTTC

v_call: TRBV10-1
j_call: TRBJ2-3
clone_size: -
d_call: -
cdr3_length: 14
cdr3_aa: CASSETHRPDTQYF
cdr3_nt: TGCGCCAGCAGTGAAACTCACAGGCCAGATACGCAGTATTTT

v_call: TRBV4-1
j_call: TRBJ2-1
clone_size: -
d_call: -
cdr3_length: 17
cdr3_aa: CASSRLSGRENYNEQFF
cdr3_nt: TGCGCCAGCAGCCGCTTATCGGGGCGGGAAAACTACAATGAGCAGTTCTTC

v_call: TRBV5-1
j_call: TRBJ2-5
clone_size: -
d_call: -
cdr3_length: 11
cdr3_aa: CASRLQETQYF
cdr3_nt: TGCGCCAGCAGATTACAAGAGACCCAGTACTTC

v_call: TRBV7-2
j_call: TRBJ2-5
clone_size: -
d_call: -
cdr3_length: 16
cdr3_aa: CASSLSEGQEQETQYF
cdr3_nt: TGTGCCAGCAGCTTGTCGGAGGGCCAAGAACAAGAGACCCAGTACTTC

v_call: TRBV2
j_call: TRBJ2-7
clone_size: -
d_call: TRBD2
cdr3_length: 17
cdr3_aa: CASSEASRGRKVYEQYF
cdr3_nt: TGTGCCAGCAGTGAAGCTAGTCGCGGGAGAAAAGTCTACGAGCAGTACTTC

v_call: TRBV9
j_call: TRBJ2-7
clone_size: -
d_call: -
cdr3_length: 14
cdr3_aa: CASSVAQGPYEQYF
cdr3_nt: TGTGCCAGCAGCGTAGCACAGGGACCCTACGAGCAGTACTTC

v_call: TRBV10-3
j_call: TRBJ2-7
clone_size: -
d_call: TRBD2
cdr3_length: 16
cdr3_aa: CAISDVAGGFSYEQYF
cdr3_nt: TGTGCCATCAGTGACGTAGCGGGAGGGTTCTCCTACGAGCAGTACTTC

v_call: TRBV4-3
j_call: TRBJ2-7
clone_size: -
d_call: TRBD2
cdr3_length: 17
cdr3_aa: CASSQGGGRPPSYEQYF
cdr3_nt: TGCGCCAGCAGCCAAGGTGGCGGGAGGCCTCCCTCCTACGAGCAGTACTTC

v_call: TRBV29-1
j_call: TRBJ1-1
clone_size: -
d_call: -
cdr3_length: 15
cdr3_aa: CSVVEGRGSCTEAFF
cdr3_nt: TGCAGCGTTGTAGAGGGGCGGGGTAGTTGCACTGAAGCTTTCTTT

v_call: TRBV6-5
j_call: TRBJ2-2
clone_size: -
d_call: TRBD1
cdr3_length: 15
cdr3_aa: CASSRIQGCTGELFF
cdr3_nt: TGTGCCAGCAGTAGAATACAGGGGTGCACCGGGGAGCTGTTTTTT

v_call: TRBV7-9
j_call: TRBJ1-5
clone_size: -
d_call: -
cdr3_length: 14
cdr3_aa: CASSSRASDQPQHF
cdr3_nt: TGTGCCAGCAGCTCCAGGGCTTCGGATCAGCCCCAGCATTTT

v_call: TRBV30
j_call: TRBJ2-7
clone_size: -
d_call: -
cdr3_length: 13
cdr3_aa: CAWGGPETYEQYF
cdr3_nt: TGTGCCTGGGGAGGGCCTGAAACCTACGAGCAGTACTTC

v_call: TRBV28
j_call: TRBJ1-1
clone_size: few
d_call: -
cdr3_length: 13
cdr3_aa: CASRDNWNTEAFF
cdr3_nt: TGTGCCAGCAGGGACAACTGGAACACTGAAGCTTTCTTT

v_call: TRBV29-1
j_call: TRBJ2-1
clone_size: -
d_call: TRBD2
cdr3_length: 18
cdr3_aa: CSAPRDYPWGSSYNEQFF
cdr3_nt: TGCAGCGCCCCACGGGACTATCCATGGGGGAGCTCCTACAATGAGCAGTTCTTC

v_call: TRBV5-4
j_call: TRBJ1-3
clone_size: few
d_call: -
cdr3_length: 15
cdr3_aa: CASSAGRAGGNTIYF
cdr3_nt: TGTGCCAGCAGCGCGGGTCGGGCGGGAGGAAACACCATATATTTT

v_call: TRBV5-1
j_call: TRBJ2-7
clone_size: -
d_call: -
cdr3_length: 15
cdr3_aa: CASSGDWEGGYEQYF
cdr3_nt: TGCGCCAGCAGCGGTGACTGGGAAGGAGGCTACGAGCAGTACTTC

v_call: TRBV4-2
j_call: TRBJ2-1
clone_size: once
d_call: TRBD2
cdr3_length: 19
cdr3_aa: CASSQGRLAGGRIGNEQFF
cdr3_nt: TGTGCCAGCAGCCAAGGTCGGCTAGCGGGAGGGCGCATAGGCAATGAGCAGTTCTTC

v_call: TRBV4-1
j_call: TRBJ2-7
clone_size: -
d_call: TRBD1
cdr3_length: 15
cdr3_aa: CASSLGTGAPHEQYF
cdr3_nt: TGCGCCAGCAGCCTCGGGACAGGGGCTCCCCACGAGCAGTACTTC

v_call: TRBV6-1
j_call: TRBJ2-7
clone_size: -
d_call: TRBD1
cdr3_length: 14
cdr3_aa: CASTRTGDGYEQYF
cdr3_nt: TGTGCCAGCACCAGGACAGGGGATGGCTACGAGCAGTACTTC

v_call: TRBV10-1
j_call: TRBJ2-5
clone_size: -
d_call: -
cdr3_length: 17
cdr3_aa: CASSEGIVTRSWETQYF
cdr3_nt: TGCGCCAGCAGTGAGGGTATCGTGACTAGGTCCTGGGAGACCCAGTACTTC

v_call: TRBV28
j_call: TRBJ2-3
clone_size: -
d_call: -
cdr3_length: 19
cdr3_aa: CASSLSRPRAGSSSDTQYF
cdr3_nt: TGTGCCAGCAGTTTAAGTAGACCCAGGGCCGGTAGTTCTTCGGATACGCAGTATTTT

v_call: TRBV5-1
j_call: TRBJ2-1
clone_size: once
d_call: -
cdr3_length: 12
cdr3_aa: CASSLTLAEQFF
cdr3_nt: TGCGCCAGCAGCCTCACATTAGCGGAGCAGTTCTTC

v_call: TRBV11-3
j_call: TRBJ2-2
clone_size: -
d_call: TRBD1
cdr3_length: 16
cdr3_aa: CASSSDRDMNTGELFF
cdr3_nt: TGTGCCAGCAGCTCCGACAGGGATATGAACACCGGGGAGCTGTTTTTT

v_call: TRBV4-3
j_call: TRBJ2-2
clone_size: -
d_call: TRBD2
cdr3_length: 19
cdr3_aa: CASSPTQGGAGAYTGELFF
cdr3_nt: TGCGCCAGCAGCCCCACCCAGGGTGGGGCGGGAGCATACACCGGGGAGCTGTTTTTT

v_call: TRBV6-5
j_call: TRBJ2-2
clone_size: once
d_call: TRBD2
cdr3_length: 14
cdr3_aa: CASRLAGYTGELFF
cdr3_nt: TGTGCCAGCAGACTAGCGGGTTACACCGGGGAGCTGTTTTTT

v_call: TRBV4-2
j_call: TRBJ2-7
clone_size: -
d_call: -
cdr3_length: 16
cdr3_aa: CASSQAVTSSSYEQYF
cdr3_nt: TGTGCCAGCAGCCAAGCCGTGACAAGCAGCTCCTACGAGCAGTACTTC

v_call: TRBV14
j_call: TRBJ2-1
clone_size: -
d_call: -
cdr3_length: 14
cdr3_aa: CASREVGVGNEQFF
cdr3_nt: TGTGCCAGCAGGGAGGTGGGTGTTGGCAATGAGCAGTTCTTC

v_call: TRBV4-2
j_call: TRBJ2-1
clone_size: -
d_call: TRBD2
cdr3_length: 16
cdr3_aa: CASSQETLADYNEQFF
cdr3_nt: TGTGCCAGCAGCCAAGAAACACTAGCGGACTACAATGAGCAGTTCTTC

v_call: TRBV14
j_call: TRBJ2-7
clone_size: -
d_call: TRBD1
cdr3_length: 14
cdr3_aa: CASSHSGQEHEQYF
cdr3_nt: TGTGCCAGCAGTCATTCGGGACAGGAACACGAGCAGTACTTC

v_call: TRBV5-5
j_call: TRBJ2-7
clone_size: -
d_call: TRBD2
cdr3_length: 16
cdr3_aa: CASSLGALADPYEQYF
cdr3_nt: TGTGCCAGCAGCTTGGGTGCCCTAGCGGACCCCTACGAGCAGTACTTC

v_call: TRBV9
j_call: TRBJ2-1
clone_size: -
d_call: -
cdr3_length: 14
cdr3_aa: CASSVEGGGNEQFF
cdr3_nt: TGTGCCAGCAGCGTAGAAGGGGGGGGCAATGAGCAGTTCTTC

v_call: TRBV4-1
j_call: TRBJ2-2
clone_size: -
d_call: -
cdr3_length: 14
cdr3_aa: CASSQGEWAGELFF
cdr3_nt: TGCGCCAGCAGCCAAGGGGAGTGGGCCGGGGAGCTGTTTTTT

v_call: TRBV28
j_call: TRBJ2-5
clone_size: -
d_call: TRBD1
cdr3_length: 16
cdr3_aa: CASRTPGQGAAETQYF
cdr3_nt: TGTGCCAGCAGGACCCCGGGACAGGGGGCTGCGGAGACCCAGTACTTC

v_call: TRBV5-1
j_call: TRBJ1-2
clone_size: -
d_call: -
cdr3_length: 16
cdr3_aa: CASSSHSRESNYGYTF
cdr3_nt: TGCGCCAGCAGCTCGCATTCCAGGGAATCTAACTATGGCTACACCTTC

v_call: TRBV27
j_call: TRBJ2-1
clone_size: -
d_call: -
cdr3_length: 16
cdr3_aa: CASSPIPRLVRDEQFF
cdr3_nt: TGTGCCAGCAGTCCTATCCCCAGACTAGTTCGGGATGAGCAGTTCTTC

v_call: TRBV6-5
j_call: TRBJ2-7
clone_size: -
d_call: TRBD2
cdr3_length: 13
cdr3_aa: CASRGEGSYEQYF
cdr3_nt: TGTGCCAGTCGGGGGGAGGGATCCTACGAGCAGTACTTC

v_call: TRBV6-1
j_call: TRBJ2-4
clone_size: -
d_call: TRBD1
cdr3_length: 15
cdr3_aa: CASSELDRGILIQYF
cdr3_nt: TGTGCCAGCAGTGAATTAGACAGGGGGATCTTGATTCAGTACTTC

v_call: TRBV19
j_call: TRBJ2-1
clone_size: -
d_call: TRBD1
cdr3_length: 17
cdr3_aa: CASSSWTGEQPYNEQFF
cdr3_nt: TGTGCCAGTAGTTCCTGGACAGGGGAACAACCCTACAATGAGCAGTTCTTC

v_call: TRBV5-4
j_call: TRBJ2-5
clone_size: -
d_call: TRBD1
cdr3_length: 14
cdr3_aa: CASSLGTGLETQYF
cdr3_nt: TGTGCCAGCAGCTTGGGGACAGGGCTGGAGACCCAGTACTTC

v_call: TRBV7-2
j_call: TRBJ2-5
clone_size: -
d_call: -
cdr3_length: 16
cdr3_aa: CASSLEQPGVQETQYF
cdr3_nt: TGTGCCAGCAGCTTAGAGCAGCCAGGGGTCCAAGAGACCCAGTACTTC

v_call: TRBV15
j_call: TRBJ2-7
clone_size: -
d_call: -
cdr3_length: 16
cdr3_aa: CATSSALFLPYYEQYF
cdr3_nt: TGTGCCACCAGCAGCGCACTATTTTTGCCCTACTACGAGCAGTACTTC

v_call: TRBV9
j_call: TRBJ1-2
clone_size: -
d_call: -
cdr3_length: 17
cdr3_aa: CASSVRGGGTHNYGYTF
cdr3_nt: TGTGCCAGCAGTGTGAGGGGAGGAGGTACCCATAACTATGGCTACACCTTC